Below are 4 T cell receptor beta chains sequenced from a single sample in a study of CD4 T cells in relation to SARS-CoV-2 and coronaviruses. These TCRs' antigens remain unknown. Libraries were prepared by immunoSEQ multiplex PCR; TCRdb keeps only in-frame clonotypes and omits some of them. The data hold about 19,000 clones, with approximately 80% observed a single time. CD4+ T cells from unexposed donors were obtained before the COVID-19 pandemic (2011-2018). Isolation of CD4+ T cells took place after roughly nine days in culture. The material sequenced was CD4+ T cells from PBMCs, cultured in vitro. The receptors come from a human donor in good health.

This clone was counted between two and nine times. V gene TRBV30 combines with J gene TRBJ1-3; D ambiguous. There are 16 residues in the CDR3. The V end lost 0 bases, the J end lost 0 bases, and 12 bases lay between the germline ends. The germline V gene has CDR1 GTSNPN and CDR2 SVGIG (reference sequence). The CDR3 loop reads CAWSVPRHYSGNTIYF. CDR3 bases: TGTGCCTGGAGTGTCCCTAGACACTACTCTGGAAACACCATATATTTT.

The CDR3 reads CASSGRPVEKLFF. DNA of the CDR3: TGTGCCAGCAGCGGCAGGCCTGTAGAAAAACTGTTTTTT. The V and J genes are TRBV9 and TRBJ1-4; D is unresolved. Looked up from germline, CDR1 is SGDLS and CDR2 is YYNGEE. With 3 bases removed from V and 8 bases from J, the gap between germline ends came to 11 bases. The CDR3 has 13 amino acids.

The gene calls are TRBV15 and TRBJ2-2, with D maybe TRBD1 (6 bases). V gave up 3 bases and J gave up 3 bases, with 14 bases separating them. Germline CDR1 is LNHNV and CDR2 is YYDKDF (reference sequence). This CDR3 comprises 16 residues. This chain's CDR3 is CATSSNRVGDTGELFF. CDR3 nucleotide sequence: TGTGCCACCAGCAGTAACAGGGTTGGGGACACCGGGGAGCTGTTTTTT.

The chain recombines TRBV13 with TRBJ1-1, with D possibly matching TRBD1 (5 bases). There are 15 residues in the CDR3. V was trimmed by 1 base and J by 0 bases, leaving 9 bases between them. Per the germline V gene, CDR1 is PRHDT and CDR2 is FYEKMQ (reference sequence). CDR3 protein: CASSLAGTMNTEAFF. The CDR3 region has the DNA TGTGCCAGCAGCTTAGCCGGGACCATGAACACTGAAGCTTTCTTT.